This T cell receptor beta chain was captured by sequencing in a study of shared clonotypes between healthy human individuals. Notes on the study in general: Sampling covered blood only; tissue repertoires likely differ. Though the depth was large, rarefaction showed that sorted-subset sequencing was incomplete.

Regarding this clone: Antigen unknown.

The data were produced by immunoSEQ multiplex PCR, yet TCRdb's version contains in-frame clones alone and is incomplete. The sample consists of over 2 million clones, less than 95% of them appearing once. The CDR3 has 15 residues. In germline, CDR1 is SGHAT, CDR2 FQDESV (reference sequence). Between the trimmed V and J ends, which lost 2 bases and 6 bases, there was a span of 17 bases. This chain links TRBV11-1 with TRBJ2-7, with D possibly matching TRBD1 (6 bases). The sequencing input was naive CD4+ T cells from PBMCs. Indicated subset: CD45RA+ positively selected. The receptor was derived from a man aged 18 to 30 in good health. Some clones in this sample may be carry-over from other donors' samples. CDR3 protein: CASSLSFLGQPEQYF. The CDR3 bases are TGTGCCAGCAGCTTATCCTTTCTCGGACAGCCCGAGCAGTACTTC. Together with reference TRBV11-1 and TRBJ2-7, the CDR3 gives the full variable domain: EAEVAQSPRYKITEKSQAVAFWCDPISGHATLYWYRQILGQGPELLVQFQDESVVDDSQLPKDRFSAERLKGVDSTLKIQPAELGDSAMYLCASSLSFLGQPEQYFGPGTRLTVT.